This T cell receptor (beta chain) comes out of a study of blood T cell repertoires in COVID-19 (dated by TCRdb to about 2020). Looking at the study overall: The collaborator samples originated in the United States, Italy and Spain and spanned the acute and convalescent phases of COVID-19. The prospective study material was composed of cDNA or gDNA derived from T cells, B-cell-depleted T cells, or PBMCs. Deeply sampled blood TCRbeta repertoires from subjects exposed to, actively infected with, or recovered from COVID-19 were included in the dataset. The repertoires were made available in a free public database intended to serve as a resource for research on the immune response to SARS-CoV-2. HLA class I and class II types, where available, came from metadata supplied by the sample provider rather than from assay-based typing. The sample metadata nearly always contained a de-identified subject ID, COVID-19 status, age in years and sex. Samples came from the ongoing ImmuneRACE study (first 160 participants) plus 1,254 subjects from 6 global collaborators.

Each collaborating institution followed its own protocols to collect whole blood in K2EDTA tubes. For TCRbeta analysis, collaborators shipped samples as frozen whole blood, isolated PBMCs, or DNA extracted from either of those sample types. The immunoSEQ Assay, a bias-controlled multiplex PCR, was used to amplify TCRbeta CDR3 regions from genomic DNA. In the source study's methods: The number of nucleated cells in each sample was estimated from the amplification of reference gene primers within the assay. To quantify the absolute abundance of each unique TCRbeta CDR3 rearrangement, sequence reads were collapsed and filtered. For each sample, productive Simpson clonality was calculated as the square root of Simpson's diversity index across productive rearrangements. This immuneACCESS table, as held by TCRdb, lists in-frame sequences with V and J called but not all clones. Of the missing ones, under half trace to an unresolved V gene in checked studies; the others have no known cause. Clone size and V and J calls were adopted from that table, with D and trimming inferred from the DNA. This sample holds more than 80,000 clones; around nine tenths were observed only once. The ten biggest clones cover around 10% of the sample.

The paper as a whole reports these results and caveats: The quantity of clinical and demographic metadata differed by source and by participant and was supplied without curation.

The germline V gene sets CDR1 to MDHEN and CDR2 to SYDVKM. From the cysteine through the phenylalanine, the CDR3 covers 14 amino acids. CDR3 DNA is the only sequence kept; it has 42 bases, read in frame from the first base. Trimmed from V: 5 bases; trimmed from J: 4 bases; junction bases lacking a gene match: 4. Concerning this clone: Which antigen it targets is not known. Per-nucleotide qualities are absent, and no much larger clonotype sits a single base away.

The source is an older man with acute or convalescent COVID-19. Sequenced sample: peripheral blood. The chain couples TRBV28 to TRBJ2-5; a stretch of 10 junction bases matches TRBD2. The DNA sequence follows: TGTGCCAGCAGTCTAGCGGGAGAGGGAGAGACCCAGTACTTC. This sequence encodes CASSLAGEGETQYF.